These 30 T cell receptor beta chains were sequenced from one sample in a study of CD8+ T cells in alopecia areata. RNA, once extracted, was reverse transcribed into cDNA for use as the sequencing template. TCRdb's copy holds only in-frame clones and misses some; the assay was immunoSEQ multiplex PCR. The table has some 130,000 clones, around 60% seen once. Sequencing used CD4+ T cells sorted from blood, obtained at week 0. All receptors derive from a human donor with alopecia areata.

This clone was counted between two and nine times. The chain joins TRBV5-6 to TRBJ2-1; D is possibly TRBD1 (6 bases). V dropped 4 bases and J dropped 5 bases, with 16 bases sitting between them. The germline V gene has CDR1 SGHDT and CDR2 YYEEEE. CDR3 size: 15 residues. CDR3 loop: CASSTNRDGHNEQFF. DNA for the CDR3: TGTGCCAGCAGCACCAACAGGGACGGACACAATGAGCAGTTCTTC. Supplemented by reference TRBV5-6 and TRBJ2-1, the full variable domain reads DAGVTQSPTHLIKTRGQQVTLRCSPKSGHDTVSWYQQALGQGPQFIFQYYEEEERQRGNFPDRFSGHQFPNYSSELNVNALLLGDSALYLCASSTNRDGHNEQFFGPGTRLTVL.

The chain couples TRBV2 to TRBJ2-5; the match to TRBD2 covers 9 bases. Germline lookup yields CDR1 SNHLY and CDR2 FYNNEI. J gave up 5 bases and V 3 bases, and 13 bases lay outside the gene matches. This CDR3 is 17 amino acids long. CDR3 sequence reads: CASSDGAGGPWGETQYF. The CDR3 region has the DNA TGTGCCAGCAGTGATGGTGCGGGAGGGCCGTGGGGTGAGACCCAGTACTTC.

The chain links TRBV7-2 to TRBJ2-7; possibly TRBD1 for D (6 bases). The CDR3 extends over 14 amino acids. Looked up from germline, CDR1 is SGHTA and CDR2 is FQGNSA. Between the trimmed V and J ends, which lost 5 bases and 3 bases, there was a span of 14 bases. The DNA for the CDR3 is TGTGCCAGCAGCGGCAACAGGGACAACTACGAGCAGTACTTC. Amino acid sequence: CASSGNRDNYEQYF. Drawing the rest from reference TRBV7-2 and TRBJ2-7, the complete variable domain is GAGVSQSPSNKVTEKGKDVELRCDPISGHTALYWYRQSLGQGLEFLIYFQGNSAPDKSGLPSDRFSAERTGGSVSTLTIQRTQQEDSAVYLCASSGNRDNYEQYFGPGTRLTVT.

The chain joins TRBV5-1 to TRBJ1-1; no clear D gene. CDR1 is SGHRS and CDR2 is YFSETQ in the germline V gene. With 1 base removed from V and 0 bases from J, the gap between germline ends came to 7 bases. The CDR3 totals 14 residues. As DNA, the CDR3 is TGCGCCAGCAGCTTGAAGGGCGTGAACACTGAAGCTTTCTTT. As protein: CASSLKGVNTEAFF.

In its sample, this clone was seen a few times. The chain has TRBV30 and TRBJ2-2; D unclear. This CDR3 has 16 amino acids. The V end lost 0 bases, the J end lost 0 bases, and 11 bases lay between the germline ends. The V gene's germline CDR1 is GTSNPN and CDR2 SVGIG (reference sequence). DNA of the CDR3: TGTGCCTGGAGTGTAAGAAGTGGGGCGAACACCGGGGAGCTGTTTTTT. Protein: CAWSVRSGANTGELFF.

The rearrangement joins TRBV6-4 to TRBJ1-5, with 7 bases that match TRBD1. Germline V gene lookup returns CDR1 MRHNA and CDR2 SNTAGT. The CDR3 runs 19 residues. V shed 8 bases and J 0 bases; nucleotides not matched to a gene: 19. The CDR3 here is CASYPPGGQDLYSNQPQHF. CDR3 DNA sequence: TGTGCCAGCTACCCTCCGGGAGGACAGGACTTATATAGCAATCAGCCCCAGCATTTT.

CDR3 nucleotide sequence: TGTGCCAGCAGTTCTTCAACCGTTTCCTACGAGCAGTACTTC. It is translated as CASSSSTVSYEQYF. V usage is TRBV28 and J usage is TRBJ2-7, with no clear D. Germline V lookup: CDR1 MDHEN, CDR2 SYDVKM. The CDR3 extends over 14 amino acids. V lost 4 bases and J 1 base, leaving 11 bases between the germline ends.

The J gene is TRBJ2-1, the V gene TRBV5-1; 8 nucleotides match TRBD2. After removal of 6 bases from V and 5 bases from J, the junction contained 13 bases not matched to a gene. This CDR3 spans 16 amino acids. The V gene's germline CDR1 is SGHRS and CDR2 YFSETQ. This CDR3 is CASTPVISGKNNEQFF. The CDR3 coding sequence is TGCGCCAGCACTCCCGTTATTAGCGGGAAGAACAATGAGCAGTTCTTC.

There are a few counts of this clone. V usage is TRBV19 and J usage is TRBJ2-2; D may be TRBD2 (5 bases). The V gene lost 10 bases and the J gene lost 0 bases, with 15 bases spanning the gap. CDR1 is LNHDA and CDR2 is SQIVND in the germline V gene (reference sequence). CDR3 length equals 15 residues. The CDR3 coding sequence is TGTGCCACTACTAGTTTCGCTACGAACACCGGGGAGCTGTTTTTT. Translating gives CATTSFATNTGELFF.

CDR3 amino acids: CASSQESQGRAFF. The CDR3 nucleotides read TGTGCCAGCAGCCAAGAGTCTCAGGGGCGAGCTTTCTTT. The V and J genes are TRBV4-2 and TRBJ1-1, with a possible D match to TRBD1 (6 bases). Germline V gene data show CDR1 as LGHNA and CDR2 as YNFKEQ. V was shortened by 0 bases and J by 10 bases, with 12 bases between the two germline ends. The CDR3 runs to 13 residues.

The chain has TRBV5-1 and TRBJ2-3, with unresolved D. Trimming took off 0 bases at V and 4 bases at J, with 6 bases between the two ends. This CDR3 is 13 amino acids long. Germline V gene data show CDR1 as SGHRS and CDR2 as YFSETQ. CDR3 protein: CASSLAEPDTQYF. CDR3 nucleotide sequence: TGCGCCAGCAGCTTGGCGGAACCAGATACGCAGTATTTT.

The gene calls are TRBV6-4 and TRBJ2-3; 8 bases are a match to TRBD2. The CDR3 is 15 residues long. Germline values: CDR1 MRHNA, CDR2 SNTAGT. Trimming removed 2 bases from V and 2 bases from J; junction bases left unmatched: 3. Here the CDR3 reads CASSDEAGATDTQYF. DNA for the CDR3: TGTGCCAGCAGTGACGAAGCGGGAGCCACAGATACGCAGTATTTT.

The CDR3 spells CSARQNTEAFF. The DNA for the CDR3 is TGCAGTGCTAGGCAGAACACTGAAGCTTTCTTT. The V gene is TRBV20-1, the J gene TRBJ1-1; D unclear. Germline CDR1 and CDR2: DFQATT and SNEGSKA (reference sequence). V lost 3 bases, J lost 1 base, and 3 bases lay in between. CDR3 size: 11 residues.

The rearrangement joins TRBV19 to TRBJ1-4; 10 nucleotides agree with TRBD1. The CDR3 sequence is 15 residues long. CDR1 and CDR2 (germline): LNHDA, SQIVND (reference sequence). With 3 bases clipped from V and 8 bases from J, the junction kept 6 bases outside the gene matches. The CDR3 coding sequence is TGTGCCAGTAGTATCCAGGGGACAGGGGACGAAAAACTGTTTTTT. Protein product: CASSIQGTGDEKLFF. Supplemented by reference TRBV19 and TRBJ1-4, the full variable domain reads DGGITQSPKYLFRKEGQNVTLSCEQNLNHDAMYWYRQDPGQGLRLIYYSQIVNDFQKGDIAEGYSVSREKKESFPLTVTSAQKNPTAFYLCASSIQGTGDEKLFFGSGTQLSVL.

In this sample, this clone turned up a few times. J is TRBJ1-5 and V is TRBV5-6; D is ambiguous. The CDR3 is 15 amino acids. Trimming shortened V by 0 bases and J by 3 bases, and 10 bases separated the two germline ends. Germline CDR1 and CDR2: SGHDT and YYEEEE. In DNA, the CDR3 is TGTGCCAGCAGCTTGGCGGCAGGCTACAATCAGCCCCAGCATTTT. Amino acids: CASSLAAGYNQPQHF.

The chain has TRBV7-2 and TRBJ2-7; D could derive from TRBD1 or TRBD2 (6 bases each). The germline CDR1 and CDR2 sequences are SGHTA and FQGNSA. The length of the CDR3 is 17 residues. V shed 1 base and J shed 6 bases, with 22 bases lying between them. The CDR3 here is CASSLGVGGQSGGEQYF. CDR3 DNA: TGTGCCAGCAGCTTAGGAGTGGGGGGCCAAAGTGGCGGCGAGCAGTACTTC.

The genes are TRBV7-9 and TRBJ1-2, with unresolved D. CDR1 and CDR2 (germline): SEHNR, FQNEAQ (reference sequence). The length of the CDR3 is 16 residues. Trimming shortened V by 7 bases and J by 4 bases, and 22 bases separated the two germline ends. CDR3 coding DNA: TGTGCCAGCATACAGAAAACGGCCAGCCCAGGCTATGGCTACACCTTC. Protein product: CASIQKTASPGYGYTF.

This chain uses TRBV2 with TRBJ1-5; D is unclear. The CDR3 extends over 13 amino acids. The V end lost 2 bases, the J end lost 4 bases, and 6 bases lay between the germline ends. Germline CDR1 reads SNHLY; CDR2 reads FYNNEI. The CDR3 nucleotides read TGTGCCAGCAGTGAACAGCCTAATCAGCCCCAGCATTTT. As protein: CASSEQPNQPQHF.

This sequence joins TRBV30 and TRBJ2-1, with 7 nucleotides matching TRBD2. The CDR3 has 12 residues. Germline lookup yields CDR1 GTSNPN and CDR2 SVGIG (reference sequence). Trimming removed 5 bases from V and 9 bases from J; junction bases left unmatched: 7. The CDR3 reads CAWLAGVSEQFF. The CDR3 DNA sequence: TGTGCCTGGTTGGCGGGAGTAAGTGAGCAGTTCTTC.

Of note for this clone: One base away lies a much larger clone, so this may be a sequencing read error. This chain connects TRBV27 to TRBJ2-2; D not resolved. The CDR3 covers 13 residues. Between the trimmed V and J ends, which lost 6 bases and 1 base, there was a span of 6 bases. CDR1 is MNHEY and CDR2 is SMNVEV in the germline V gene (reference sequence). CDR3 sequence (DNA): TGTGCCAGCAGCCCTCAGAACACCGGGGAGCTGTTTTTT. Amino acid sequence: CASSPQNTGELFF.

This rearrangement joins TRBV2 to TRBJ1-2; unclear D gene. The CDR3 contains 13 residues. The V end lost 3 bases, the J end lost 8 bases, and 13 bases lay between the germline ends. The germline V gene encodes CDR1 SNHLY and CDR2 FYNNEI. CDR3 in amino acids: CASSDAGQSGYTF. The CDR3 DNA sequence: TGTGCCAGCAGTGATGCGGGTCAGAGCGGCTACACCTTC.

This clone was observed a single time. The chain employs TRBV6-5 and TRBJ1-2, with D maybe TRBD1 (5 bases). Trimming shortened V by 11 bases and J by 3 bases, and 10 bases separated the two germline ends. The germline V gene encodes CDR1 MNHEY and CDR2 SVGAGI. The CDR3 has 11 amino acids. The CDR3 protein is CAAGQDYGYTF. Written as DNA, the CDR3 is TGTGCCGCGGGGCAGGACTATGGCTACACCTTC.

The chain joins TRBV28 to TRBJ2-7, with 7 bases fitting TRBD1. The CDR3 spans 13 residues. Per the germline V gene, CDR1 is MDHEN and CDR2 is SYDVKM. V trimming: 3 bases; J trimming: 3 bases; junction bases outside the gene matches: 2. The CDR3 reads CASSLNRGYEQYF. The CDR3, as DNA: TGTGCCAGCAGTTTGAACAGGGGCTACGAGCAGTACTTC.

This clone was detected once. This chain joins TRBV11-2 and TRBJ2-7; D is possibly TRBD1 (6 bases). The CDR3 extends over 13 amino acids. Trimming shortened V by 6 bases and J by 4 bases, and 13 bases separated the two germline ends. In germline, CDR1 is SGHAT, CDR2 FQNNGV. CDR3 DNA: TGTGCCAGCAGACCTACAGGGATATACGAGCAGTACTTC. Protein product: CASRPTGIYEQYF.

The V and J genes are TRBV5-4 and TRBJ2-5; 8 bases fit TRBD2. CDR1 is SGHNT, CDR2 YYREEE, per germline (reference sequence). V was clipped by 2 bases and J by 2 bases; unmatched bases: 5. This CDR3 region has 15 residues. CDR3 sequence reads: CASSLGLALQETQYF. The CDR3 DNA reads TGTGCCAGCAGCTTAGGACTAGCCTTACAAGAGACCCAGTACTTC.

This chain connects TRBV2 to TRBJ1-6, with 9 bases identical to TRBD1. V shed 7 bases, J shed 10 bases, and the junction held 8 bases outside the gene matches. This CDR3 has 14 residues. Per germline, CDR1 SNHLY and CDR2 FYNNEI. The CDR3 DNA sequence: TGTGCCAGCAATGTTGACAGGGGGAGGTCACCCCTCCACTTT. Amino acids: CASNVDRGRSPLHF.

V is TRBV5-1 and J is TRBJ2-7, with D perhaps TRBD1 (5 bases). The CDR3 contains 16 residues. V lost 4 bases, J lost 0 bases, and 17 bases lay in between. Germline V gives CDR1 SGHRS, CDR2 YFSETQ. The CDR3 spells CASSTGQTSSSYEQYF. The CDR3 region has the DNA TGCGCCAGCAGCACCGGACAAACATCAAGCTCCTACGAGCAGTACTTC.

For the CDR3, the DNA is TGTGCCACTGGACAGTTGAACACTGAAGCTTTCTTT. Protein: CATGQLNTEAFF. The J gene is TRBJ1-1, the V gene TRBV6-1, with D perhaps matching TRBD1 (6 bases). The CDR3 has 12 amino acids. The ends were cut back, 10 bases at V and 0 bases at J, with 9 bases in the middle. The germline V gene has CDR1 MNHNS and CDR2 SASEGT.

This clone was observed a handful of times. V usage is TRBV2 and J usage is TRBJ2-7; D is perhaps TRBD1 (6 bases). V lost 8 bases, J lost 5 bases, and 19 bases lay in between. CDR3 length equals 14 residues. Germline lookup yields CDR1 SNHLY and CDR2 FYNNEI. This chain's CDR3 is CASSATVRGNEQYF. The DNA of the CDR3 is TGTGCCAGCTCTGCAACAGTTAGGGGGAACGAGCAGTACTTC.

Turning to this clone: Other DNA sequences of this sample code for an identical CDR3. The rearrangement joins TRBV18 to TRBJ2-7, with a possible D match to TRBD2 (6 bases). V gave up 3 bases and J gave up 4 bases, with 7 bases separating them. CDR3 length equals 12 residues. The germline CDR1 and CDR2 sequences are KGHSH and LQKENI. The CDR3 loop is CASSPGSYEQYF. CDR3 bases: TGTGCCAGCTCACCCGGGAGTTACGAGCAGTACTTC.